This T cell receptor (beta chain) was sequenced in a study of blood T cell repertoires in COVID-19. Background on the study: T cells, B-cell-depleted T cells, or PBMCs provided the cDNA or gDNA that served as material.

Per the original data handling: Scientists estimated how many nucleated cells there were by amplifying reference gene primers. Data came from immunoSEQ multiplex PCR; TCRdb stores just in-frame clones and leaves some out. V and J calls and clone size are copied from that table; D and trimming were computed from the DNA. The sample includes roughly 280,000 clones, about 87% of them seen just once. What the recovered Cohort 3 donors had was two negative PCRs, clearance, or symptom resolution. Germline V gene sequence: CDR1 SQVTM, CDR2 ANQGSEA. The length of the CDR3 is 14 residues. J was trimmed by 7 bases and V by 6 bases; bases with no gene match: 13.

The sequence came from a woman between 45 and 65 years old who had recovered from COVID-19. The sequenced material came from PBMCs or T cells enriched from blood (not recorded which). This rearrangement joins TRBV29-1 to TRBJ1-2, with 8 bases fitting TRBD1. The CDR3 DNA reads TGCAGCGTCAACTCAGGGGGCAGGGTCGGTGGCTACACCTTC. It translates to CSVNSGGRVGGYTF. Drawing the rest from reference TRBV29-1 and TRBJ1-2, the complete variable domain is SAVISQKPSRDICQRGTSLTIQCQVDSQVTMMFWYRQQPGQSLTLIATANQGSEATYESGFVIDKFPISRPNLTFSTLTVSNMSPEDSSIYLCSVNSGGRVGGYTFGSGTRLTVV.